This TCR beta chain was retrieved from a study of post-analysis software for immune sequencing data. Study information: The study covered relapsing-remitting, secondary progressive and progressive-relapsing courses of multiple sclerosis.

On this clonotype itself: What it binds is not known.

Study-level points and caveats: Relative to controls, patients with multiple sclerosis showed significantly lower normalized Chao1 diversity. Same-batch samples co-clustered strongly by F measure.

Unique molecular identifiers were carried by the TCR beta cDNA libraries. MiXCR, run by TCRdb on the PCR reads, gives a single entry per CDR3 protein. The sample includes roughly 150,000 distinct CDR3 sequences, around 36% seen only once; the top ten take around 30%. The receptor comes from a girl aged 10-17 years with multiple sclerosis. This specimen consisted of blood, obtained after autologous hematopoietic stem cell transplantation.

The CDR3 bases are TGTGCCAGCAGCCCGTTCCGAGGGTTCGAGCAGTACTTC. This codes for CASSPFRGFEQYF. The gene calls are TRBV13 and TRBJ2-7, with D possibly being TRBD2 (5 bases). This CDR3 spans 13 amino acids. The V gene lost 5 bases and the J gene lost 6 bases, with 14 bases spanning the gap. Per the germline V gene, CDR1 is PRHDT and CDR2 is FYEKMQ (reference sequence).